A single T cell receptor beta chain is shown here with its context. Its antigen is currently not known. Per-base qualities were not stored, and no clone one base away is much larger. From its cysteine to its phenylalanine, the CDR3 spans 14 amino acids. The DNA shown is the 42-base CDR3, in frame from base 1. CDR1 and CDR2, per the germline V gene, are SGDLS and YYNGEE. The V end loses 0 bases and the J end loses 5 bases, and a stretch of 11 bases separates them. These data belong to a study of OX40 agonist ivuxolimab in advanced cancers. A note on the overall study: Ivuxolimab, which targeted the costimulatory receptor OX40 (CD134), was an agonistic, fully human IgG2 monoclonal antibody. Partial responses occurred in three dose-escalation patients: two with cutaneous melanoma and one with hepatocellular carcinoma. The dose-escalation cohort was 80% to 90% male with a mean age of around 62 years, ranging from roughly 20 to 85. Among the roughly 52 dose-escalation patients, some 19 had hepatocellular carcinoma, some 15 melanoma, 9 renal cell carcinoma and 9 head and neck cancer. Intravenous ivuxolimab was administered to patients every 2 weeks at six dose levels: 0.01, 0.1, 0.3, 1.5, 3 and 10 mg/kg. Peripheral TCRbeta sequencing aimed to test whether ivuxolimab altered TCR sequence diversity and caused clonal T-cell expansion. The paper describes the monotherapy dose-escalation part (N ≈ 50 patients) of the phase I trial of ivuxolimab. Prior anti-PD-1, anti-PD-L1 or anti-CTLA-4 therapy was permitted, and approximately 40% of dose-escalation patients had received checkpoint inhibitors.

Patients with autoimmune disease history or receiving systemic immunosuppression were excluded from the trial. Peripheral blood for TCR sequencing was collected from all dose cohorts at baseline, on cycle 4 day 1, and on cycle 7 day 1. The samples were taken from a phase I, first-in-human, multicenter, open-label dose-escalation trial of ivuxolimab. Adults with locally advanced or metastatic melanoma, renal cell, hepatocellular, or head and neck squamous cell carcinoma were enrolled in the trial. CD4+ and CD8+ T cells were sorted separately from peripheral blood before TCR sequencing. Overall study outcomes, separate from this receptor: Low levels of normalized T-cell clonal expansion were also seen in some patients who did not respond. Which antigens the clonally expanded peripheral T cells were specific for was not determined. In the 0.1-3.0 mg/kg groups, partial responders had among the lowest normalized peripheral clonal expansion, particularly in CD8+ T cells. After ivuxolimab, CD8+ T cells had more expanded clones than CD4+ T cells on average. At doses of 0.1 to 3.0 mg/kg, clonal expansion of both CD4+ and CD8+ blood T cells was observed from baseline to week 6.

Genomic DNA was isolated from the sorted cells so that the TCRbeta CDR3 region could be sequenced. The immunoSEQ Assay was used to sequence the TCRbeta CDR3 regions. The immuneACCESS repertoire file appears here via TCRdb, limited to in-frame rearrangements. These files lack a portion of the clones; in checked studies, under half of the deficit traces to unresolved V genes, and the cause of the others is not known. Present in this sample are about 110,000 clones, under 95% of which were seen just once. The ten largest clones take up about 1.2% of the sample. This receptor was taken from an adult with an advanced solid tumor such as melanoma, head and neck, liver or kidney cancer. Source: CD4+ or CD8+ T cells sorted from blood, taken in a trial of the OX40 agonist ivuxolimab. This sequence uses TRBV9 and TRBJ2-5; a tentative D call is TRBD1 (5 bases match). The CDR3 amino acid sequence is: CASSVARAGETQYF. The bases are TGTGCCAGCAGCGTAGCCAGGGCAGGGGAGACCCAGTACTTC.